This T cell receptor (beta chain) was identified in a study of T-cell reconstitution after alpha-beta-depleted transplantation in children. Study-level points and caveats: Reportedly, alpha-beta T cells present about two months post-transplant originated from several hundred expanded clones of graft origin. Diversity of TCRbeta at day 60 was high in some patients, arising from surviving recipient T cells and thymic progenitors.

Germline V gene data show CDR1 as GTSNPN and CDR2 as SVGIG (reference sequence). V lost 0 bases and J lost 5, with 8 bases in between. This CDR3 is 13 amino acids long. Remarks on this clonotype: As yet, its antigen is unknown.

The authors prepared the TCRbeta library with unique molecular identifiers. In TCRdb, the PCR reads were re-called with MiXCR into one record per CDR3 protein. The sample includes 600,000 or so distinct CDR3 sequences, approximately 22% of them seen just once. This chain uses TRBV30 with TRBJ2-1; D gene unclear. Sequences were derived from PBMCs, mostly from graft donor cells, sampled 360 days after TCRalphabeta/CD19-depleted stem cell transplant. This receptor was identified in a boy younger than two who had a stem cell transplant for acute myeloid leukemia, so the T cells may come from the graft donor. CDR3 in DNA: TGTGCCTGGAGTGTCGGCCCGCACAATGAGCAGTTCTTC. Translated, it gives CAWSVGPHNEQFF.